The 31 T cell receptor beta chains reported below all come from one sample, sequenced in a study of shared clonotypes between healthy human individuals. This table comes from immunoSEQ multiplex PCR, and its TCRdb copy is limited to in-frame clones, with some not included. In the table there are 1,500,000 or so clones, over 95% of which are singletons. Material for sequencing was naive CD4+ T cells sorted from blood. Subset given: CD45RA+ positively selected. All receptors derive from a man aged 25 to 45 in good health.

This clone was found once. The CDR3 coding sequence is TGCGCCAGCAGCCAAATCTCCGGGACTACCTACAATGAGCAGTTCTTC. It specifies CASSQISGTTYNEQFF. The V call is TRBV4-3, the J call TRBJ2-1; 7 bases fit TRBD2. CDR3 length: 16 residues. Trimming removed 2 bases from V and 2 bases from J; junction bases left unmatched: 6. Germline loops: CDR1 LGHNA, CDR2 YSLEER.

The genes are TRBV18 and TRBJ2-5; 9 bases line up with TRBD2. The germline V gene has CDR1 KGHSH and CDR2 LQKENI. The CDR3 is 15 amino acids. Trimming at V came to 1 base and at J to 0 bases, leaving 0 bases not matched to a gene. The CDR3 protein is CASSPLAGDQETQYF. For the CDR3, the DNA is TGTGCCAGCTCACCACTAGCGGGAGACCAAGAGACCCAGTACTTC.

The gene calls are TRBV6-1 and TRBJ1-1; D is unclear. The CDR3 length is 14 residues. The germline V and J ends were trimmed by 5 bases and 0 bases, with 10 bases remaining between them. In germline, CDR1 is MNHNS, CDR2 SASEGT. The chain's CDR3 is CASSLRTVNTEAFF. In nucleotides, the CDR3 is TGTGCCAGCAGTCTGCGGACGGTGAACACTGAAGCTTTCTTT.

This chain links TRBV5-1 with TRBJ2-2, with a tentative D call TRBD2 (6 bases). V lost 4 bases, J lost 3 bases, and 10 bases lay in between. This CDR3 comprises 14 residues. Germline loops: CDR1 SGHRS, CDR2 YFSETQ. CDR3 loop: CASSQSGHTGELFF. The CDR3 coding sequence is TGCGCCAGCAGCCAAAGCGGGCACACCGGGGAGCTGTTTTTT.

The chain uses TRBV30 and TRBJ2-1; the D is unclear. The CDR3 is made up of 14 amino acids. Trimming removed 3 bases at V and 8 bases at J, with 17 bases between. Per the germline V gene, CDR1 is GTSNPN and CDR2 is SVGIG (reference sequence). The CDR3 sequence is CAWRVMPTIDEQFF. As DNA, the CDR3 is TGTGCCTGGAGAGTAATGCCCACAATCGATGAGCAGTTCTTC.

The gene calls are TRBV10-2 and TRBJ2-3, with 7 bases fitting TRBD2. CDR1 and CDR2 from the germline V gene are WSHSY and SAAADI. V lost 6 bases, J lost 0 bases, and 3 bases stayed unmatched. The CDR3 is 14 amino acids. The DNA of the CDR3 is TGCGCCAGCAGAGCGGGGTCGAGCACAGATACGCAGTATTTT. It codes for CASRAGSSTDTQYF.

The gene calls are TRBV11-2 and TRBJ2-2; D might be TRBD2 (5 bases). The germline gives CDR1 SGHAT, CDR2 FQNNGV. The CDR3 is 15 amino acids. V lost 1 base and J 5 bases, leaving 11 bases between the germline ends. DNA for the CDR3: TGTGCCAGCAGCTTAGCACGGGAAGGAACCGGGGAGCTGTTTTTT. Protein: CASSLAREGTGELFF.

The chain is built from TRBV5-1 and TRBJ1-3; D is uncertain. The germline V gene encodes CDR1 SGHRS and CDR2 YFSETQ. Deletions cut 0 bases from V and 0 bases from J, with 7 bases between. The CDR3 loop spans 15 amino acids. CDR3 region: CASSLVPDSGNTIYF. CDR3 nucleotides: TGCGCCAGCAGCTTGGTTCCAGACTCTGGAAACACCATATATTTT.

V usage is TRBV27 and J usage is TRBJ2-7, with a possible D match to TRBD2 (5 bases). The ends were cut back, 8 bases at V and 2 bases at J, with 13 bases in the middle. Germline V lookup: CDR1 MNHEY, CDR2 SMNVEV (reference sequence). The CDR3 is 13 residues long. CDR3 bases: TGTGCCAGCCGGAACGGGAATACCTACGAGCAGTACTTC. Its protein is CASRNGNTYEQYF.

The chain uses TRBV29-1 and TRBJ2-1; 7 positions match TRBD1. The germline CDR1 and CDR2 sequences are SQVTM and ANQGSEA. With V trimmed by 7 bases and J by 5 bases, 8 bases remained unmatched. The length of the CDR3 is 13 residues. The CDR3, as DNA: TGCAGCGGTAAGACAGGGACGAACAATGAGCAGTTCTTC. Residues: CSGKTGTNNEQFF.

The CDR3 reads CAWSALAVYEQYF. The CDR3 DNA sequence: TGTGCCTGGAGTGCACTAGCAGTCTACGAGCAGTACTTC. The chain carries TRBV30 and TRBJ2-7; D might be TRBD2 (6 bases). CDR3 size: 13 residues. V lost 1 base and J lost 3, with 10 bases in between. In germline, CDR1 is GTSNPN, CDR2 SVGIG (reference sequence).

This rearrangement joins TRBV27 to TRBJ1-1; D is ambiguous. The CDR3 totals 15 residues. Per the germline V gene, CDR1 is MNHEY and CDR2 is SMNVEV (reference sequence). V was clipped by 7 bases and J by 0 bases, with 15 bases between them. The CDR3 nucleotides are TGTGCCAGCACCCCCCAGTTTGGGGTGAACACTGAAGCTTTCTTT. Translating gives CASTPQFGVNTEAFF.

V and J are TRBV10-3 and TRBJ1-1; 7 bases line up with TRBD1. The CDR3 totals 15 residues. Germline values: CDR1 ENHRY, CDR2 SYGVKD. The V gene end was trimmed by 6 bases and the J gene end by 3 bases; junction bases not matched to a gene: 10. CDR3 sequence: CAISVDRVRDTEAFF. For the CDR3, the DNA is TGTGCCATCAGCGTCGACAGGGTAAGGGACACTGAAGCTTTCTTT.

The chain has TRBV30 and TRBJ2-3, with D tentatively TRBD2 (5 bases). This CDR3 is 14 amino acids long. Germline CDR1 is GTSNPN and CDR2 is SVGIG (reference sequence). Deletions cut 7 bases from V and 3 bases from J, with 17 bases between. CDR3 DNA sequence: TGTGCCTCTCGACCGGGGTTTCGGACAGATACGCAGTATTTT. It codes for CASRPGFRTDTQYF.

The rearrangement links TRBV2 to TRBJ1-2; 7 nucleotides align to TRBD1. CDR1 and CDR2 (germline): SNHLY, FYNNEI. This CDR3 contains 13 residues. V dropped 8 bases and J dropped 0; count of bases not matched to a gene: 3. The CDR3 loop reads CASSGQTNYGYTF. The CDR3 DNA follows: TGTGCCAGCTCGGGACAGACTAACTATGGCTACACCTTC. Supplemented by reference TRBV2 and TRBJ1-2, the full variable domain reads EPEVTQTPSHQVTQMGQEVILRCVPISNHLYFYWYRQILGQKVEFLVSFYNNEISEKSEIFDDQFSVERPDGSNFTLKIRSTKLEDSAMYFCASSGQTNYGYTFGSGTRLTVV.

The CDR3, as DNA: TGTGCCAGCAGTTTTCAGGGGCGCGGCTATGGCTACACCTTC. It encodes CASSFQGRGYGYTF. The V and J genes are TRBV28 and TRBJ1-2; possible D gene TRBD1, 6 bases. The CDR3 totals 14 residues. Trimming removed 3 bases from V and 4 bases from J, with 12 bases in between. Germline CDR1 is MDHEN and CDR2 is SYDVKM.

This CDR3 reads CASSLVRQGLSSGYTF. The DNA of the CDR3 is TGTGCCAGCAGCTTGGTTCGGCAGGGGTTATCGTCCGGCTACACCTTC. V and J are TRBV5-4 and TRBJ1-2; tentative D call: TRBD1 (6 bases). The ends were cut back, 0 bases at V and 8 bases at J, with 20 bases in the middle. The CDR3 length is 16 residues. Germline CDR1 reads SGHNT; CDR2 reads YYREEE (reference sequence).

The rearrangement joins TRBV6-6 to TRBJ1-4; D ambiguous. Germline lookup yields CDR1 MNHNY and CDR2 SVGAGI (reference sequence). V was clipped by 5 bases and J by 7 bases, with 14 bases between them. CDR3 length: 14 residues. CDR3 residues: CASSTARETEKLFF. The CDR3 coding sequence is TGTGCCAGCAGTACCGCAAGAGAAACTGAAAAACTGTTTTTT.

This clone was found once. This sequence joins TRBV2 and TRBJ2-7; 9 nucleotides agree with TRBD2. The CDR3 runs 14 residues. After removal of 4 bases from V and 2 bases from J, the junction contained 3 bases not matched to a gene. CDR1 and CDR2 from the germline V gene are SNHLY and FYNNEI. The CDR3 DNA reads as TGTGCCAGCAGTGTGACTAGCGGCGCCTACGAGCAGTACTTC. Translated, it gives CASSVTSGAYEQYF.

The CDR3 nucleotides read TGTGCCAGCAGCCTGTATAGCACAGATACGCAGTATTTT. Translated: CASSLYSTDTQYF. The chain links TRBV5-4 to TRBJ2-3; no definite D call. Trimming stripped 4 bases from V and 0 bases from J, with 6 bases between. The length of the CDR3 is 13 residues. Germline CDR1 reads SGHNT; CDR2 reads YYREEE (reference sequence).

The chain recombines TRBV5-4 with TRBJ2-5, with TRBD1 identical over 8 bases. Per the germline V gene, CDR1 is SGHNT and CDR2 is YYREEE (reference sequence). The V segment lost 4 bases and the J segment 3 bases; nucleotides outside the gene matches: 8. The CDR3 runs to 15 residues. CDR3 residues: CASSPGGQAEETQYF. The CDR3 DNA reads as TGTGCCAGCAGCCCCGGGGGACAGGCCGAAGAGACCCAGTACTTC.

The chain combines TRBV18 with TRBJ1-2; 8 positions match TRBD1. J was trimmed by 4 bases and V by 3 bases; bases with no gene match: 10. The CDR3 is made up of 16 amino acids. Germline lookup yields CDR1 KGHSH and CDR2 LQKENI. In DNA, the CDR3 is TGTGCCAGCTCACCCATTCGGGACAGGTCTCTCTATGGCTACACCTTC. This encodes CASSPIRDRSLYGYTF.

The chain carries TRBV7-9 and TRBJ2-6; D is unresolved. V was cut by 5 bases and J by 3 bases, with 17 bases left in between. Germline lookup yields CDR1 SEHNR and CDR2 FQNEAQ (reference sequence). This CDR3 spans 17 amino acids. CDR3 sequence: CASSLNSAVGGANVLTF. For the CDR3, the DNA is TGTGCCAGCAGCCTAAATAGTGCGGTAGGTGGGGCCAACGTCCTGACTTTC.

The chain links TRBV5-1 to TRBJ2-1; unclear D gene. Germline V gene data show CDR1 as SGHRS and CDR2 as YFSETQ. Trimming took 1 base from V and 5 from J, leaving 16 bases between them. This CDR3 spans 16 amino acids. Here the CDR3 reads CASSLYPPPTNNEQFF. In nucleotides, the CDR3 is TGCGCCAGCAGCTTGTATCCCCCCCCGACCAACAATGAGCAGTTCTTC.

The chain joins TRBV6-6 to TRBJ2-3, with TRBD2 identical over 7 bases. V shed 2 bases, J shed 4 bases, and the junction held 9 bases outside the gene matches. The germline V gene encodes CDR1 MNHNY and CDR2 SVGAGI (reference sequence). The CDR3 has 16 residues. The CDR3 coding sequence is TGTGCCAGCAGTTACCCCTGGGGAGGGGCCCCAGATACGCAGTATTTT. Encoded protein: CASSYPWGGAPDTQYF.

The V gene is TRBV9, the J gene TRBJ1-4; 9 bases map to TRBD1. The V segment lost 4 bases and the J segment 8 bases; nucleotides outside the gene matches: 12. The CDR3 extends over 16 amino acids. Germline V gene data show CDR1 as SGDLS and CDR2 as YYNGEE. The CDR3: CASSPRGGQGVEKLFF. The CDR3 bases are TGTGCCAGCAGCCCCCGCGGGGGACAGGGAGTCGAAAAACTGTTTTTT.

The V call is TRBV28, the J call TRBJ2-7, with unresolved D. The germline gives CDR1 MDHEN, CDR2 SYDVKM. CDR3 length: 14 amino acids. V was cut by 11 bases and J by 3 bases, with 20 bases left in between. The CDR3 DNA sequence: TGTGCCGTAGCAGCCCGGATAGGAAACTACGAGCAGTACTTC. It encodes CAVAARIGNYEQYF.

CDR3 coding DNA: TGTGCCAGCAGTTCGGGGGGGTATGAGCAGTTCTTC. It specifies CASSSGGYEQFF. The chain is built from TRBV11-3 and TRBJ2-1; TRBD2 agrees at 8 bases. V lost 6 bases to trimming and J lost 8 bases; unmatched junction nucleotides: 3. The germline gives CDR1 SGHNT, CDR2 YENEEA. The CDR3 totals 12 residues.

This chain joins TRBV29-1 and TRBJ2-3; 10 bases match TRBD2. V was pared by 4 bases and J by 4 bases, with 5 bases of the junction left unmatched. CDR1 and CDR2 from the germline V gene are SQVTM and ANQGSEA. This CDR3 is 14 amino acids long. The CDR3 nucleotides read TGCAGCGTTGTACCTAGCGGGAGTCCAGATACGCAGTATTTT. Protein sequence: CSVVPSGSPDTQYF.

In regard to this clone: The same CDR3 arises from other DNA sequences in this sample as well. The V call is TRBV5-6, the J call TRBJ2-1; no firm D call. This CDR3 spans 13 amino acids. The germline V and J ends were trimmed by 0 bases and 4 bases, with 5 bases remaining between them. Germline loops: CDR1 SGHDT, CDR2 YYEEEE. The CDR3 is CASSLGPYNEQFF. As DNA, the CDR3 is TGTGCCAGCAGCTTGGGTCCTTACAATGAGCAGTTCTTC.

The V and J genes are TRBV5-1 and TRBJ2-3, with D possibly matching TRBD1 (7 bases). Per germline, CDR1 SGHRS and CDR2 YFSETQ. The ends were cut back, 1 base at V and 4 bases at J, with 10 bases in the middle. The CDR3 has 14 residues. The CDR3 region is CASSLQGGPDTQYF. The DNA of the CDR3 is TGCGCCAGCAGCTTGCAGGGGGGCCCAGATACGCAGTATTTT.